This entry concerns a single T cell receptor beta chain. Its antigen is not identified. Treatment noted: some 19 received Ad26.COV2.S at low or high dose, single or two shots; roughly 5 received placebo; per-sample allocation not given. The study sampled participants on day 63 after the first vaccine or placebo injection. Only in-frame clones appear in the TCRdb table, and some are missing; sequencing was by immunoSEQ multiplex PCR. The table lists 240,000 or so clones, more than 75% of them singletons. This CDR3 comprises 13 residues. In germline, CDR1 is LGHNT, CDR2 FRNRAP. V lost 5 bases and J 1 base, leaving 8 bases between the germline ends. The sample comes from a study of Ad26.COV2.S vaccination and SARS-CoV-2 variants. Study information: Ad26.COV2.S arm of COV1001 included the donor. Overall study findings and caveats: Reports say spike-specific CD8+ and CD4+ T cell responses covered substantial breadth after vaccination.

The rearrangement links TRBV12-5 to TRBJ1-1; D is unresolved. This material consisted of peripheral blood, taken in a trial of Ad26.COV2.S vaccine versus placebo. The TCR originated in a person aged 18-65 years who received the Ad26.COV2.S COVID-19 vaccine or a placebo. The CDR3 spells CASGKGANTEAFF. In nucleotides, the CDR3 is TGTGCTAGTGGTAAAGGAGCGAACACTGAAGCTTTCTTT. The whole variable domain, remainder taken from reference TRBV12-5 and TRBJ1-1, is DARVTQTPRHKVTEMGQEVTMRCQPILGHNTVFWYRQTMMQGLELLAYFRNRAPLDDSGMPKDRFSAEMPDATLATLKIQPSEPRDSAVYFCASGKGANTEAFFGQGTRLTVV.